The 20 T cell receptor beta chains reported below all come from one sample, sequenced in a study of T cell responses to AZD1222 COVID-19 vaccine. Profiled with immunoSEQ multiplex PCR; TCRdb holds only in-frame clones, not every one. The data contain 120,000 or so clones, approximately 84% of them singletons. Material: peripheral blood, obtained on day 0 of AZD1222 vaccination. The receptors originated from an adult in good health.

J is TRBJ1-2 and V is TRBV7-9; 9 bases match TRBD1. CDR1 and CDR2 (germline): SEHNR, FQNEAQ (reference sequence). The length of the CDR3 is 15 residues. V gave up 6 bases and J gave up 5 bases; unmatched junction bases: 10. Written as DNA, the CDR3 is TGTGCCAGCAGACCTTCCCGGACAGGGGATTATGGCTACACCTTC. Translation: CASRPSRTGDYGYTF. Supplemented by reference TRBV7-9 and TRBJ1-2, the full variable domain reads DTGVSQNPRHKITKRGQNVTFRCDPISEHNRLYWYRQTLGQGPEFLTYFQNEAQLEKSRLLSDRFSAERPKGSFSTLEIQRTEQGDSAMYLCASRPSRTGDYGYTFGSGTRLTVV.

The gene calls are TRBV4-3 and TRBJ1-2; D unresolved. Germline loops: CDR1 LGHNA, CDR2 YSLEER. V lost 1 base and J 4 bases, leaving 10 bases between the germline ends. The CDR3 is 14 amino acids. CDR3 protein: CASSQVWQSYGYTF. In DNA form, the CDR3 reads TGCGCCAGCAGCCAAGTATGGCAGAGCTATGGCTACACCTTC.

This clone was counted a few times. The chain uses TRBV5-1 and TRBJ2-7; D uncertain. CDR1 and CDR2 from the germline V gene are SGHRS and YFSETQ. Trimming shortened V by 0 bases and J by 6 bases, and 4 bases separated the two germline ends. The CDR3 consists of 11 residues. In DNA, the CDR3 is TGCGCCAGCAGCTTGGAGGGCGAGCAGTACTTC. Translated: CASSLEGEQYF.

This clone was observed once. V is TRBV13 and J is TRBJ2-5; 8 bases align to TRBD1. Trimming at V came to 3 bases and at J to 4 bases, leaving 4 bases not matched to a gene. CDR1 and CDR2 from the germline V gene are PRHDT and FYEKMQ (reference sequence). The CDR3 totals 14 residues. CDR3 sequence (DNA): TGTGCCAGCAGCTTCTCGACAGGGGTAGAGACCCAGTACTTC. Translation gives CASSFSTGVETQYF.

The genes are TRBV30 and TRBJ2-2, with D perhaps TRBD2 (7 bases). Germline CDR1 reads GTSNPN; CDR2 reads SVGIG (reference sequence). This CDR3 has 12 amino acids. V was shortened by 8 bases and J by 6 bases, with 13 bases between the two germline ends. The DNA of the CDR3 is TGTGCCGGGGGGGCGGTCGCCGGGGAGCTGTTTTTT. This codes for CAGGAVAGELFF.

The V gene is TRBV19, the J gene TRBJ1-1; D remains ambiguous. The CDR3 is 12 residues long. Germline V CDR1 and CDR2: LNHDA, SQIVND (reference sequence). Trimming left V 3 bases short and J 6 bases short, with 8 bases between. The CDR3 nucleotides read TGTGCCAGTAGTATTTCGGTCGCTGAAGCTTTCTTT. Encoded protein: CASSISVAEAFF.

In DNA form, the CDR3 reads TGCGCCAGCAGCCAGTCAGGGGGAGGAAACACCATATATTTT. The encoded protein is CASSQSGGGNTIYF. This chain uses TRBV5-1 with TRBJ1-3; 7 bases are a match to TRBD1. The length of the CDR3 is 14 residues. The germline V gene has CDR1 SGHRS and CDR2 YFSETQ. The V segment lost 4 bases and the J segment 4 bases; nucleotides outside the gene matches: 5.

This clone came up a few times. DNA for the CDR3: TGCGCCAGCAGCCTTGGGAGGGTGAACACTGAAGCTTTCTTT. The encoded protein is CASSLGRVNTEAFF. The V and J genes are TRBV4-1 and TRBJ1-1, with unresolved D. Trimming shortened V by 4 bases and J by 0 bases, and 9 bases separated the two germline ends. CDR1 and CDR2 (germline): MGHRA, YSYEKL. The CDR3 is made up of 14 amino acids.

The rearrangement uses TRBV27 and TRBJ1-2, with 9 bases lining up with TRBD1. Germline CDR1 is MNHEY and CDR2 is SMNVEV (reference sequence). V lost 5 bases, J lost 0 bases, and 1 base stayed unmatched. The CDR3 spans 14 residues. CDR3 bases: TGTGCCAGCAGTCGGGACAGGGCTAACTATGGCTACACCTTC. It encodes CASSRDRANYGYTF.

The DNA for the CDR3 is TGTGCCAGCAGTAAGGGGACTAGCGGGAGAGACTTATGGTACGAGCAGTACTTC. It is translated as CASSKGTSGRDLWYEQYF. The chain carries TRBV9 and TRBJ2-7; 14 positions match TRBD2. Per the germline V gene, CDR1 is SGDLS and CDR2 is YYNGEE. The CDR3 is 18 amino acids. V was clipped by 5 bases and J by 4 bases; unmatched bases: 14.

This clone was observed a few times. This chain joins TRBV24-1 and TRBJ1-1; D might be TRBD1 (5 bases). The germline V and J ends were trimmed by 4 bases and 1 base, with 9 bases remaining between them. The CDR3 consists of 14 residues. CDR1 is KGHDR, CDR2 SFDVKD, per germline. The CDR3 loop reads CATSERGGNTEAFF. The CDR3 region has the DNA TGTGCCACCAGTGAGAGGGGAGGGAACACTGAAGCTTTCTTT.

The chain has TRBV5-1 and TRBJ2-3; the match to TRBD2 covers 8 bases. V lost 4 bases and J lost 0; bases outside the gene matches: 1. The germline gives CDR1 SGHRS, CDR2 YFSETQ. This CDR3 is built from 14 residues. CDR3 DNA sequence: TGCGCCAGCAGCCCGGGGGGGAGCACAGATACGCAGTATTTT. Translated, it gives CASSPGGSTDTQYF.

This clone came up a few times. The chain uses TRBV3-1 (or the pseudogene TRBV3-2) and TRBJ1-5, with a possible D match to TRBD1 (5 bases). V lost 2 bases to trimming and J lost 1 base, with 9 bases between them. The CDR3 sequence is 15 residues long. The germline CDR1 and CDR2 sequences are LGHDT and YNNKEL (reference sequence). The CDR3 DNA sequence: TGTGCCAGCAGCCAAAGACCAGGGAGCAATCAGCCCCAGCATTTT. It is translated as CASSQRPGSNQPQHF.

This clone was counted only a few times. V is TRBV4-3 and J is TRBJ1-4; 9 bases are a match to TRBD1. Germline CDR1 and CDR2: LGHNA and YSLEER. This CDR3 is 15 amino acids long. J gave up 5 bases and V 4 bases, and 5 bases lay outside the gene matches. CDR3 in DNA: TGCGCCAGCAGCCCCATCGGACAGGGGAATGAAAAACTGTTTTTT. Encoded protein: CASSPIGQGNEKLFF.

V is TRBV18 and J is TRBJ2-7, with D maybe TRBD1 (6 bases). The germline V gene encodes CDR1 KGHSH and CDR2 LQKENI. This CDR3 region has 15 residues. V was cut by 0 bases and J by 3 bases, with 12 bases left in between. The CDR3 protein is CASSPPLRGIYEQYF. The CDR3 coding sequence is TGTGCCAGCTCACCACCCTTGAGGGGGATCTACGAGCAGTACTTC.

This chain uses TRBV2 with TRBJ2-1; D is undetermined. Germline CDR1 reads SNHLY; CDR2 reads FYNNEI. The CDR3 covers 10 residues. Between the trimmed V and J ends, which lost 7 bases and 6 bases, there was a span of 4 bases. CDR3 in amino acids: CASNGNEQFF. The DNA for the CDR3 is TGTGCCAGCAACGGCAATGAGCAGTTCTTC.

The genes are TRBV5-1 and TRBJ1-2, with TRBD1 matching 9 bases. With 0 bases clipped from V and 6 bases from J, the junction kept 0 bases outside the gene matches. The CDR3 has 13 residues. Germline CDR1 is SGHRS and CDR2 is YFSETQ. The CDR3: CASSLGQGDGYTF. The CDR3 DNA reads TGCGCCAGCAGCTTGGGACAGGGGGATGGCTACACCTTC.

This chain links TRBV6-7 with TRBJ1-6, with D perhaps matching TRBD1 (6 bases). TRBV6-7 is an ORF, with its function uncertain. This CDR3 has 16 amino acids. CDR3 protein: CSLTRGYREGNSPLHF. CDR3 nucleotides: TGTAGCCTTACCCGGGGTTACAGGGAGGGTAATTCACCCCTCCACTTT.

The chain links TRBV7-9 to TRBJ1-4, with D tentatively TRBD1 (5 bases). CDR1 SEHNR and CDR2 FQNEAQ come from the germline V gene (reference sequence). CDR3 length: 16 amino acids. Between the trimmed V and J ends, which lost 5 bases and 8 bases, there was a span of 21 bases. The CDR3, as DNA: TGTGCCAGCAGCCGCATGGGGGACCAAAAGGGCGAAAAACTGTTTTTT. Translation: CASSRMGDQKGEKLFF.

This chain connects TRBV6-5 to TRBJ1-3; 8 nucleotides align to TRBD1. From germline, CDR1 is MNHEY and CDR2 SVGAGI. The CDR3 has 14 residues. J gave up 1 base and V 9 bases, and 5 bases lay outside the gene matches. The CDR3 reads CASRDRQSGNTIYF. The CDR3 DNA reads TGTGCCAGTAGGGACAGGCAGTCTGGAAACACCATATATTTT.